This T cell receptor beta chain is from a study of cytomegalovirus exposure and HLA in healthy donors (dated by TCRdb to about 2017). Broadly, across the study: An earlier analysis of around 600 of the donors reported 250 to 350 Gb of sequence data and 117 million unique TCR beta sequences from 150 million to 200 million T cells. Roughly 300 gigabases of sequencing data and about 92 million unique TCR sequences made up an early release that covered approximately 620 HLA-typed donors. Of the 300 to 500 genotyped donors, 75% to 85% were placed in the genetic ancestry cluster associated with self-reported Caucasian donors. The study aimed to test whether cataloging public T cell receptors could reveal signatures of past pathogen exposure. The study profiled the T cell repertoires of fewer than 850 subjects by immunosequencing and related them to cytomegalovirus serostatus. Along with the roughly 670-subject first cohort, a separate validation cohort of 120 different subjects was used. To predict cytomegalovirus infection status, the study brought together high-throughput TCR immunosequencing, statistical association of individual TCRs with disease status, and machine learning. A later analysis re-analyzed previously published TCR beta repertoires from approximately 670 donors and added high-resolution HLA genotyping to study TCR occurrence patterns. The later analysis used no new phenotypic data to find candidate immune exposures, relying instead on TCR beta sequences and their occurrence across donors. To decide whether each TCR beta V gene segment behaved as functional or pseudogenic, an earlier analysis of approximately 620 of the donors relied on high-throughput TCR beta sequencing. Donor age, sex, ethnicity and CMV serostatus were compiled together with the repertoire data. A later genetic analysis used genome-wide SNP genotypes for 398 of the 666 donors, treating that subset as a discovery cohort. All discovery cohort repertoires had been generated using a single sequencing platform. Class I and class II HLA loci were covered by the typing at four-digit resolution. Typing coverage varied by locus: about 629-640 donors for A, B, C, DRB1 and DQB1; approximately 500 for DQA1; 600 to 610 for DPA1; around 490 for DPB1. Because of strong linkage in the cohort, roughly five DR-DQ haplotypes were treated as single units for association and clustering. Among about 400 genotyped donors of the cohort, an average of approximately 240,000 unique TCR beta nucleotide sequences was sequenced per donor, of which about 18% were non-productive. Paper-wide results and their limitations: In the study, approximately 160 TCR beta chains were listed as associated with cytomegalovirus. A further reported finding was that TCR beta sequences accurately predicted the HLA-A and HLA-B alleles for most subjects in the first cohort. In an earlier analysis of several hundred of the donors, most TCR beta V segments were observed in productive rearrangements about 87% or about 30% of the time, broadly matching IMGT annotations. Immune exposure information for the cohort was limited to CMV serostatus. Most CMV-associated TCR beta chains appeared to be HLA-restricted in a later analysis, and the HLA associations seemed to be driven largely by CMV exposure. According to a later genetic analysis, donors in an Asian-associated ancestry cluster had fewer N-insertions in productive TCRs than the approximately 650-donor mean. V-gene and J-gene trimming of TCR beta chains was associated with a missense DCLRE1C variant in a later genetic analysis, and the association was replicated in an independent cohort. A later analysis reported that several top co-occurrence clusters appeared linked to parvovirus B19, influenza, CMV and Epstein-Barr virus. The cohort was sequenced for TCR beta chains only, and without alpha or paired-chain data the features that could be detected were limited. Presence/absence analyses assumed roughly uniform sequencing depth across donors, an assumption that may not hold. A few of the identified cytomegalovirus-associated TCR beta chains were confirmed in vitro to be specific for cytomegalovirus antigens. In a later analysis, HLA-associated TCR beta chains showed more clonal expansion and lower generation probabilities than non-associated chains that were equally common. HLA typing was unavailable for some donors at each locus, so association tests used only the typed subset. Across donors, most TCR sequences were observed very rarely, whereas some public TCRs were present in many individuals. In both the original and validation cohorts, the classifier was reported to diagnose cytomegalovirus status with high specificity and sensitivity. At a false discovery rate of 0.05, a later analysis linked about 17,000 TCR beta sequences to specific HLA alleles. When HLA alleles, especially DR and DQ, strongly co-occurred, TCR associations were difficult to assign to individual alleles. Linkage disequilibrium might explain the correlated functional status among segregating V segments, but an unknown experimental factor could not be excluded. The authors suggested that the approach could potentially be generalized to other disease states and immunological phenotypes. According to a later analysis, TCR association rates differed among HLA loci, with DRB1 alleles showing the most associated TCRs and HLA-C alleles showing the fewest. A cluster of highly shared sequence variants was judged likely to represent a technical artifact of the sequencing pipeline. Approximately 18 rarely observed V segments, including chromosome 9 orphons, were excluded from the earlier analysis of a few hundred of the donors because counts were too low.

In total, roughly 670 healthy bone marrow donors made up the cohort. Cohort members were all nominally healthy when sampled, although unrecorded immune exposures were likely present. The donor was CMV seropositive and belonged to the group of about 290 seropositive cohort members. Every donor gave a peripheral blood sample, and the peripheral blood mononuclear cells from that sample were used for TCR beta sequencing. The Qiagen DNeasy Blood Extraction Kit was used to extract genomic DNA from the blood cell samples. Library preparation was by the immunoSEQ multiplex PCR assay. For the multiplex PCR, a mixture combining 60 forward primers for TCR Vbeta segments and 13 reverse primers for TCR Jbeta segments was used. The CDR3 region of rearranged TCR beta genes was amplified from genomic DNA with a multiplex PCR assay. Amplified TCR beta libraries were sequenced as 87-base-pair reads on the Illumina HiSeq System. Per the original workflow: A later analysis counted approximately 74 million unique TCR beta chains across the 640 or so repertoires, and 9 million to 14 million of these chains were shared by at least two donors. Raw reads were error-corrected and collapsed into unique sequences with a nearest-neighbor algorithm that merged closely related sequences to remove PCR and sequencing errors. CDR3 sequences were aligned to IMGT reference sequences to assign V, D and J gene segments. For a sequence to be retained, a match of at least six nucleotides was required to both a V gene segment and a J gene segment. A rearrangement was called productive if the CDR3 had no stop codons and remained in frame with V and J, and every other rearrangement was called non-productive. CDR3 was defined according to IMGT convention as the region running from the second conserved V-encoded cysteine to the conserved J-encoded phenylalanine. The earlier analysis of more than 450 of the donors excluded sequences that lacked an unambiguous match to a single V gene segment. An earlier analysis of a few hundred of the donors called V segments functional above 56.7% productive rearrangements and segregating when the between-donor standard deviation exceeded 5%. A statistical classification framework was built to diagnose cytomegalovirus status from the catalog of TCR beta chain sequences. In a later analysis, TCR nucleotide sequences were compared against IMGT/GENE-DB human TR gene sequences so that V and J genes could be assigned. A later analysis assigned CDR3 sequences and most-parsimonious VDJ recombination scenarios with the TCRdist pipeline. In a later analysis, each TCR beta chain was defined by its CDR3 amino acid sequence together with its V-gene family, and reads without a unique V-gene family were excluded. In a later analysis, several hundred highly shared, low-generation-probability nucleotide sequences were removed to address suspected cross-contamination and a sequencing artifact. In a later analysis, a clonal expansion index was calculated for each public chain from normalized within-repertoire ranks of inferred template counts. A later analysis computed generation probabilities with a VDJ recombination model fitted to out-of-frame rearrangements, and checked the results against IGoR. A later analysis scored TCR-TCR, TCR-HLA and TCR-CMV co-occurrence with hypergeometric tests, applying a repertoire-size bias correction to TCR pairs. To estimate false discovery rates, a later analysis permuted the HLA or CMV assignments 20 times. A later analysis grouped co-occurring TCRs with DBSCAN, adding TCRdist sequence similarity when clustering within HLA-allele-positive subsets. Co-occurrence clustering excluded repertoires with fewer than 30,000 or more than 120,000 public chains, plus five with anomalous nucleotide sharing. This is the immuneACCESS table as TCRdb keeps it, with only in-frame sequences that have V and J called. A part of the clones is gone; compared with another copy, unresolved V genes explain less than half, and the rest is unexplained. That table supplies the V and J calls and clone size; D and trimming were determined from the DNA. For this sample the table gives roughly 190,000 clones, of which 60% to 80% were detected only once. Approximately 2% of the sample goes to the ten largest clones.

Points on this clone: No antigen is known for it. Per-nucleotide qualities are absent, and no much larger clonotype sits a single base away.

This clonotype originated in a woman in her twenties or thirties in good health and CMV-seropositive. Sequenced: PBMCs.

DNA sequence: TGTGCCAGCAGTGAATGGAAATGGGCTGTTATAGGCAATCAGCCCCAGCATTTT. Its protein product is CASSEWKWAVIGNQPQHF. The rearranged segments are TRBV6-4 and TRBJ1-5, with no confidently assigned D gene. V and J lose 3 bases and 2 bases, and a span of 20 bases separates them. From its cysteine to its phenylalanine, the CDR3 spans 18 amino acids. Only the CDR3 region is kept as DNA, spanning 54 bases read in frame from base 1. Taken from the germline V gene, the CDR1 and CDR2 loops are MRHNA and SNTAGT.